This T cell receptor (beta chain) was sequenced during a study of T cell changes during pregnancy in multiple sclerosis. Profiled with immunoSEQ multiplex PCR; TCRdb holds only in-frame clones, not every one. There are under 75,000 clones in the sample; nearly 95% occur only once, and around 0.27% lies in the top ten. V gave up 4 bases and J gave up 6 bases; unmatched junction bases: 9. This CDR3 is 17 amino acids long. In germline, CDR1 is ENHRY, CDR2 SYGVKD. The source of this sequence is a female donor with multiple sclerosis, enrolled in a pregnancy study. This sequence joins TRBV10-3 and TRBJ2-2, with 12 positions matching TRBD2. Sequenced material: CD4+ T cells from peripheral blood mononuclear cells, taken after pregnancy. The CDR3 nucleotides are TGTGCCATCAGTGCCCACCCTAGCGGGGGGGCCGCCGGGGAGCTGTTTTTT. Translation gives CAISAHPSGGAAGELFF.